The 22 T cell receptor beta chains below all came from one sample that was sequenced in a study of OX40 agonist ivuxolimab in advanced cancers. Clones were sequenced by immunoSEQ multiplex PCR, and TCRdb holds only the in-frame ones, with some missing. Of some 40,000 clones listed, about 82% were seen once; the top ten hold under 45%. The material was CD4+ or CD8+ T cells sorted from blood, obtained in a trial of the OX40 agonist ivuxolimab. Receptors originate from an adult with an advanced solid tumor such as melanoma, head and neck, liver or kidney cancer.

The chain is built from TRBV2 and TRBJ1-5; D remains unclear. CDR3 length equals 12 residues. V was shortened by 2 bases and J by 4 bases, with 3 bases between the two germline ends. The V gene's germline CDR1 is SNHLY and CDR2 FYNNEI. In DNA form, the CDR3 reads TGTGCCAGCAGTGAATCTAATCAGCCCCAGCATTTT. Its translation is CASSESNQPQHF.

This clone turned up a few times. The rearrangement links TRBV5-1 to TRBJ2-3, with D possibly TRBD2 on 6 matching bases. Germline CDR1 and CDR2: SGHRS and YFSETQ. V gave up 0 bases and J gave up 4 bases, with 6 bases separating them. The CDR3 spans 13 residues. CDR3: CASSLAGADTQYF. The CDR3 DNA reads TGCGCCAGCAGCTTGGCGGGAGCAGATACGCAGTATTTT.

The chain employs TRBV10-3 and TRBJ2-7; tentative D call: TRBD1 (5 bases). The CDR3 consists of 13 residues. CDR1 is ENHRY and CDR2 is SYGVKD in the germline V gene. The V gene lost 6 bases and the J gene lost 5 bases, with 14 bases spanning the gap. The CDR3 bases are TGTGCCATCAGACAGGAAGATGGTAACGAGCAGTACTTC. This sequence encodes CAIRQEDGNEQYF.

The chain is built from TRBV6-1 and TRBJ1-1; D remains unclear. Per germline, CDR1 MNHNS and CDR2 SASEGT. CDR3 length: 13 residues. V lost 6 bases to trimming and J lost 0 bases, with 8 bases between them. The CDR3 region has the DNA TGTGCCAGCAGGGCACAGCTGAACACTGAAGCTTTCTTT. Translated: CASRAQLNTEAFF.

This chain connects TRBV7-8 to TRBJ2-1; TRBD1 might be the D (6 bases). Between the trimmed V and J ends, which lost 7 bases and 5 bases, there was a span of 24 bases. The CDR3 extends over 17 amino acids. The germline gives CDR1 SGHVS, CDR2 FQNEAQ. The CDR3 region is CASIPRWGPLDHNEQFF. CDR3 DNA sequence: TGTGCCAGCATCCCCCGGTGGGGGCCCCTCGACCACAATGAGCAGTTCTTC.

This clone occurred a few times. The chain employs TRBV7-2 and TRBJ1-6; no clear D. V was trimmed by 3 bases and J by 9 bases, leaving 6 bases between them. The CDR3 is 12 residues long. Germline CDR1 is SGHTA and CDR2 is FQGNSA. The CDR3 loop reads CASSFNGSPLHF. The DNA of the CDR3 is TGTGCCAGCAGCTTCAACGGTTCACCCCTCCACTTT.

The rearrangement links TRBV4-2 to TRBJ2-7; possible D gene TRBD2, 5 bases. The germline V gene has CDR1 LGHNA and CDR2 YNFKEQ. The length of the CDR3 is 16 residues. Trimming shortened V by 2 bases and J by 4 bases, and 18 bases separated the two germline ends. In DNA form, the CDR3 reads TGTGCCAGCAGCCAACCTCTTCGGGGAAGCGTTTACGAGCAGTACTTC. It translates to CASSQPLRGSVYEQYF.

This clone appeared once. This chain joins TRBV13 and TRBJ2-3; 9 nucleotides match TRBD2. The V and J ends lost 3 bases and 2 bases, in that order; junction bases with no gene match: 6. Germline CDR1 reads PRHDT; CDR2 reads FYEKMQ (reference sequence). CDR3 length: 16 amino acids. CDR3 DNA sequence: TGTGCCAGCAGCTTCCGTCTAGCGGGGCACACAGATACGCAGTATTTT. Translated, it gives CASSFRLAGHTDTQYF.

The chain has TRBV14 and TRBJ2-1; 7 bases align to TRBD2. This CDR3 region has 18 residues. Germline V lookup: CDR1 SGHDN, CDR2 FVKESK. The V and J ends lost 1 base and 7 bases, in that order; junction bases with no gene match: 16. CDR3 coding DNA: TGTGCCAGCAGCCAAGGTAGCCGCGGGAGCCCCCTTTCGAATGAGCAGTTCTTC. It is translated as CASSQGSRGSPLSNEQFF.

This clone was found a few times. CDR3 DNA: TGTGCCAGCAGTTATCGAAAGCGGGGGGGCTCCTACGAGCAGTACTTC. This codes for CASSYRKRGGSYEQYF. J is TRBJ2-7 and V is TRBV6-6; 10 nucleotides agree with TRBD2. CDR3 length: 16 amino acids. Germline CDR1 MNHNY, CDR2 SVGAGI (reference sequence). V lost 3 bases to trimming and J lost 0 bases; unmatched junction nucleotides: 5.

The chain has TRBV6-5 and TRBJ2-7, with D unclear. V lost 5 bases to trimming and J lost 1 base, with 9 bases between them. This CDR3 is 13 amino acids long. Germline V gene sequence: CDR1 MNHEY, CDR2 SVGAGI. CDR3 bases: TGTGCCAGCAGTCCCCTTGAATCCTACGAGCAGTACTTC. Its protein product is CASSPLESYEQYF.

The genes are TRBV7-2 and TRBJ1-4; D may be TRBD1 (5 bases). The CDR3 covers 13 residues. The germline CDR1 and CDR2 sequences are SGHTA and FQGNSA. Trimming left V 2 bases short and J 5 bases short, with 6 bases between. CDR3 amino acids: CASSLPGNEKLFF. The CDR3 DNA is TGTGCCAGCAGCTTACCAGGGAATGAAAAACTGTTTTTT. Using reference TRBV7-2 and TRBJ1-4 for the parts outside the CDR3, the full variable domain is GAGVSQSPSNKVTEKGKDVELRCDPISGHTALYWYRQSLGQGLEFLIYFQGNSAPDKSGLPSDRFSAERTGGSVSTLTIQRTQQEDSAVYLCASSLPGNEKLFFGSGTQLSVL.

This chain connects TRBV11-2 to TRBJ2-3; 9 bases are shared with TRBD2. The length of the CDR3 is 15 residues. From germline, CDR1 is SGHAT and CDR2 FQNNGV. Trimming cost V 1 base and J 7 bases; bases outside gene matches: 6. The CDR3 DNA reads as TGTGCCAGCAGCTTAGCGGCGGGAGGGCCCTATACGCAGTATTTT. Encoded protein: CASSLAAGGPYTQYF.

The chain recombines TRBV5-4 with TRBJ1-1; D unresolved. Trimming left V 7 bases short and J 1 base short, with 11 bases between. This CDR3 contains 13 residues. CDR1 is SGHNT, CDR2 YYREEE, per germline (reference sequence). The CDR3 is CASSRVTNTEAFF. The CDR3 coding sequence is TGTGCCAGCTCAAGGGTAACGAACACTGAAGCTTTCTTT.

The chain combines TRBV6-1 with TRBJ2-7; D unresolved. This CDR3 has 10 amino acids. Trimming cost V 3 bases and J 3 bases, with 0 bases left between them. Germline V CDR1 and CDR2: MNHNS, SASEGT. CDR3 sequence: CASSDYEQYF. The CDR3 DNA follows: TGTGCCAGCAGTGACTACGAGCAGTACTTC.

V is TRBV19 and J is TRBJ2-7; 13 bases fit TRBD2. Germline CDR1 reads LNHDA; CDR2 reads SQIVND (reference sequence). The length of the CDR3 is 17 residues. Germline trimming cut 2 bases from V and 1 base from J; bases unmatched to any gene: 5. As DNA, the CDR3 is TGTGCCAGTAGTATAACCGGGACTAGCGGGATATCCTACGAGCAGTACTTC. This sequence encodes CASSITGTSGISYEQYF. Supplemented by reference TRBV19 and TRBJ2-7, the full variable domain reads DGGITQSPKYLFRKEGQNVTLSCEQNLNHDAMYWYRQDPGQGLRLIYYSQIVNDFQKGDIAEGYSVSREKKESFPLTVTSAQKNPTAFYLCASSITGTSGISYEQYFGPGTRLTVT.

The chain recombines TRBV6-5 with TRBJ2-1; 7 bases fit TRBD1. Germline CDR1 reads MNHEY; CDR2 reads SVGAGI. This CDR3 has 15 residues. The V and J ends lost 5 bases and 0 bases, in that order; junction bases with no gene match: 4. CDR3 nucleotide sequence: TGTGCCAGCAGTAGCCGGGACAGCTCCTACAATGAGCAGTTCTTC. Translated, it gives CASSSRDSSYNEQFF.

The rearrangement joins TRBV6-5 to TRBJ1-2; TRBD1 might be the D (6 bases). The V and J ends lost 2 bases and 2 bases respectively, with 12 bases between them. There are 15 residues in the CDR3. Per germline, CDR1 MNHEY and CDR2 SVGAGI. As DNA, the CDR3 is TGTGCCAGCAGTTACACTCCGCAGGGGAACTATGGCTACACCTTC. Translated, it gives CASSYTPQGNYGYTF.

This chain joins TRBV25-1 and TRBJ2-3; no clear D gene. Germline V gene sequence: CDR1 MGHDK, CDR2 SYGVNS. V lost 7 bases, J lost 5 bases, and 10 bases lay in between. This CDR3 has 12 amino acids. The CDR3 here is CASKEVGDTQYF. CDR3 DNA sequence: TGTGCCAGCAAAGAAGTCGGAGATACGCAGTATTTT. The variable domain in full, completed from reference TRBV25-1 and TRBJ2-3, reads EADIYQTPRYLVIGTGKKITLECSQTMGHDKMYWYQQDPGMELHLIHYSYGVNSTEKGDLSSESTVSRIRTEHFPLTLESARPSHTSQYLCASKEVGDTQYFGPGTRLTVL.

This clone came up a few times. The CDR3 here is CASSTPQTEAFF. The CDR3 DNA is TGTGCCAGTAGTACACCACAGACTGAAGCTTTCTTT. The rearrangement links TRBV19 to TRBJ1-1, with D unresolved. In germline, CDR1 is LNHDA, CDR2 SQIVND (reference sequence). The CDR3 sequence is 12 residues long. Trimming took 4 bases from V and 5 from J, leaving 8 bases between them.

The chain links TRBV7-9 to TRBJ1-6; D possibly corresponds to TRBD1 (5 bases). The germline CDR1 and CDR2 sequences are SEHNR and FQNEAQ (reference sequence). CDR3 size: 16 residues. Trimming removed 5 bases from V and 7 bases from J, with 18 bases in between. The CDR3 spells CASSLTETGGNSPLHF. Written as DNA, the CDR3 is TGTGCCAGCAGCCTAACAGAGACGGGGGGGAATTCACCCCTCCACTTT.

V usage is TRBV5-1 and J usage is TRBJ1-2, with TRBD1 matching over 7 bases. This CDR3 contains 16 residues. V shed 4 bases and J 8 bases; nucleotides not matched to a gene: 17. Per germline, CDR1 SGHRS and CDR2 YFSETQ. CDR3 DNA sequence: TGCGCCAGCAGCCAGTCGACAGGGCCAAGGGTGGGAGGCTACACCTTC. This translates into CASSQSTGPRVGGYTF.